These 28 T cell receptor beta chains came from one sample sequenced in a study of blood T cell repertoires in COVID-19. Using immunoSEQ multiplex PCR, the repertoire was profiled, and TCRdb retains in-frame clones only, with some absent. The sample comprises approximately 190,000 clones, under 90% of which are singletons, and about 7.2% rests with the top ten. Sample: peripheral blood. The origin of the receptors is a man aged 55-75 years with acute or convalescent COVID-19.

Notes on this clone: Compared with germline, one end of the junction differs, possibly owing to a read error. In nucleotides, the CDR3 is TGTGCTAGCAGCTTTAAGGAGGGCGCGGCGGGTGAGACCCAGTACTTC. Its translation is CASSFKEGAAGETQYF. This chain uses TRBV7-7 with TRBJ2-5; maybe TRBD2 (6 bases). The CDR3 is made up of 16 amino acids. Germline-derived CDR1 and CDR2 are SSHAT and FNYEAQ (reference sequence).

The chain uses TRBV4-2 and TRBJ2-7, with a tentative D call TRBD1 (6 bases). V shed 3 bases and J shed 3 bases, with 21 bases lying between them. CDR1 LGHNA and CDR2 YNFKEQ come from the germline V gene. CDR3 length: 17 residues. CDR3 sequence reads: CASSQPLADSGYYEQYF. CDR3 bases: TGTGCCAGCAGCCAGCCCCTTGCGGACAGCGGTTACTACGAGCAGTACTTC.

The chain recombines TRBV30 with TRBJ2-5, with TRBD1 matching 9 bases. Germline values: CDR1 GTSNPN, CDR2 SVGIG (reference sequence). The CDR3 consists of 15 residues. With 0 bases clipped from V and 5 bases from J, the junction kept 7 bases outside the gene matches. As DNA, the CDR3 is TGTGCCTGGAGTGTTAACAGGGGGCTTGGGGAGACCCAGTACTTC. Encoded protein: CAWSVNRGLGETQYF. Using reference TRBV30 and TRBJ2-5 for the parts outside the CDR3, the full variable domain is SQTIHQWPATLVQPVGSPLSLECTVEGTSNPNLYWYRQAAGRGLQLLFYSVGIGQISSEVPQNLSASRPQDRQFILSSKKLLLSDSGFYLCAWSVNRGLGETQYFGPGTRLLVL.

The gene calls are TRBV4-2 and TRBJ2-3; D is perhaps TRBD2 (6 bases). V lost 1 base and J 6 bases, leaving 14 bases between the germline ends. This CDR3 has 15 amino acids. Germline CDR1 is LGHNA and CDR2 is YNFKEQ. CDR3 region: CASSQGQGLQDTQYF. The CDR3 DNA reads TGTGCCAGCAGCCAAGGGCAGGGACTTCAGGATACGCAGTATTTT.

The rearrangement links TRBV24-1 to TRBJ2-1, with a weak D call TRBD2 (6 bases). Germline assignment: CDR1 KGHDR and CDR2 SFDVKD. The CDR3 is 17 amino acids. Trimming removed 3 bases at V and 2 bases at J, with 16 bases between. The chain's CDR3 is CATSDPAPGDPYNEQFF. The DNA for the CDR3 is TGTGCCACCAGTGATCCTGCACCGGGAGACCCCTACAATGAGCAGTTCTTC.

The genes are TRBV2 and TRBJ2-7, with 12 positions matching TRBD2. Trimming took 4 bases from V and 7 from J; bases not matched to a gene: 2. This CDR3 contains 13 residues. CDR1 is SNHLY and CDR2 is FYNNEI in the germline V gene. In nucleotides, the CDR3 is TGTGCCAGCAGTGCTAGCGGGAGGGGGGAGCAGTACTTC. Translation: CASSASGRGEQYF.

The rearrangement joins TRBV6-4 to TRBJ1-2; TRBD1 matches 7 bases. Germline trimming cut 9 bases from V and 3 bases from J; bases unmatched to any gene: 7. Germline V CDR1 and CDR2: MRHNA, SNTAGT. This CDR3 comprises 13 residues. CDR3 residues: CARFTGEDYGYTF. CDR3 nucleotide sequence: TGTGCCAGATTCACAGGGGAGGACTATGGCTACACCTTC.

The chain is built from TRBV4-2 and TRBJ1-3; D remains unclear. This CDR3 has 15 residues. V was trimmed by 0 bases and J by 3 bases, leaving 9 bases between them. Germline CDR1 LGHNA, CDR2 YNFKEQ. Here the CDR3 reads CASSQDKYNGNTIYF. The CDR3 coding sequence is TGTGCCAGCAGCCAAGATAAATACAATGGAAACACCATATATTTT.

The CDR3 reads CASSIGTVSNQPQHF. CDR3 in DNA: TGTGCCAGTAGTATAGGGACAGTTAGCAATCAGCCCCAGCATTTT. V and J are TRBV19 and TRBJ1-5, with D maybe TRBD1 (6 bases). Germline CDR1 and CDR2: LNHDA and SQIVND (reference sequence). The CDR3 length is 15 residues. Trimming shortened V by 1 base and J by 0 bases, and 7 bases separated the two germline ends.

The gene calls are TRBV29-1 and TRBJ1-1; 7 nucleotides match TRBD1. Germline values: CDR1 SQVTM, CDR2 ANQGSEA. V dropped 6 bases and J dropped 1; count of bases not matched to a gene: 5. The CDR3 is 13 amino acids. The CDR3 protein is CSVRQGGNTEAFF. Here the CDR3 DNA reads TGCAGCGTACGACAGGGAGGGAACACTGAAGCTTTCTTT.

CDR3: CAARKALIDKNYGYTF. Here the CDR3 DNA reads TGTGCGGCTCGGAAGGCCCTCATCGACAAGAACTATGGCTACACCTTC. The chain carries TRBV19 and TRBJ1-2; D gene uncertain. The CDR3 runs to 16 residues. CDR1 is LNHDA, CDR2 SQIVND, per germline (reference sequence).

V usage is TRBV27 and J usage is TRBJ1-6, with D tentatively TRBD1 (6 bases). Germline CDR1 MNHEY, CDR2 SMNVEV (reference sequence). This CDR3 is 17 amino acids long. V was pared by 6 bases and J by 1 base, with 16 bases between. DNA for the CDR3: TGTGCCAGCAGGGGAGACAGGTTTTTGTCCTATAATTCACCCCTCCACTTT. Its protein is CASRGDRFLSYNSPLHF.

V and J are TRBV5-3 and TRBJ2-7; 7 bases line up with TRBD2. TRBV5-3 is designated an ORF whose function remains uncertain. With 2 bases clipped from V and 0 bases from J, the junction kept 8 bases outside the gene matches. CDR3 length: 16 residues. The CDR3 region is CARSFGPGGSSYEQYF. In DNA, the CDR3 is TGTGCCAGAAGCTTCGGCCCGGGGGGTTCCTCCTACGAGCAGTACTTC.

The genes are TRBV29-1 and TRBJ1-5; tentative D call: TRBD1 (6 bases). The CDR3 contains 13 residues. The germline CDR1 and CDR2 sequences are SQVTM and ANQGSEA. V shed 4 bases and J shed 5 bases, with 12 bases lying between them. The CDR3 loop reads CSVALAGDQPQHF. CDR3 sequence (DNA): TGCAGCGTTGCATTGGCAGGGGATCAGCCCCAGCATTTT.

In DNA form, the CDR3 reads TGCGCCAGCAGCTTGGGGAGGGGCAATCAGCCCCAGCATTTT. Translated, it gives CASSLGRGNQPQHF. This chain links TRBV5-1 with TRBJ1-5; D gene ambiguous. The V and J ends lost 0 bases and 2 bases respectively, with 6 bases between them. The CDR3 sequence is 14 residues long. Germline assignment: CDR1 SGHRS and CDR2 YFSETQ.

The rearrangement uses TRBV6-1 and TRBJ2-3; the D is unclear. This CDR3 comprises 16 residues. Trimming took off 0 bases at V and 4 bases at J, with 14 bases between the two ends. The V gene's germline CDR1 is MNHNS and CDR2 SASEGT. In DNA, the CDR3 is TGTGCCAGCAGTGAAGCGATGTCTACCGCTCCAGATACGCAGTATTTT. Protein sequence: CASSEAMSTAPDTQYF.

This chain connects TRBV19 to TRBJ2-6, with D possibly TRBD1 on 5 matching bases. Germline CDR1 reads LNHDA; CDR2 reads SQIVND (reference sequence). This CDR3 spans 15 amino acids. The V end was cut by 5 bases, the J end by 0 bases, with 8 bases between. CDR3 sequence: CASSAGNSGANVLTF. DNA of the CDR3: TGTGCCAGTAGTGCAGGGAACTCTGGGGCCAACGTCCTGACTTTC.

J is TRBJ1-2 and V is TRBV10-2; 8 bases fit TRBD1. Trimming removed 3 bases from V and 5 bases from J; junction bases left unmatched: 2. The CDR3 loop spans 13 amino acids. CDR1 and CDR2 (germline): WSHSY, SAAADI. This CDR3 reads CASSEGTGYGYTF. CDR3 bases: TGCGCCAGCAGTGAAGGGACAGGATATGGCTACACCTTC.

This clone was recorded a few times. The rearrangement joins TRBV19 to TRBJ1-6, with D possibly matching TRBD1 (6 bases). CDR1 and CDR2 from the germline V gene are LNHDA and SQIVND (reference sequence). This CDR3 is 15 amino acids long. The V gene lost 5 bases and the J gene lost 6 bases, with 14 bases spanning the gap. The CDR3 is CASSHTGLVNSPLHF. CDR3 nucleotide sequence: TGTGCCAGTAGTCACACAGGGTTGGTTAATTCACCCCTCCACTTT.

The chain combines TRBV5-6 with TRBJ1-2; D might be TRBD1 (5 bases). Between the trimmed V and J ends, which lost 0 bases and 4 bases, there was a span of 13 bases. Germline V CDR1 and CDR2: SGHDT, YYEEEE. This CDR3 is built from 15 residues. CDR3 region: CASSLDYRHGYGYTF. Written as DNA, the CDR3 is TGTGCCAGCAGCTTGGACTACAGGCACGGCTATGGCTACACCTTC.

The rearrangement uses TRBV14 and TRBJ2-2, with 7 bases fitting TRBD1. V shed 6 bases and J 5 bases; nucleotides not matched to a gene: 6. The CDR3 is 14 amino acids. CDR1 and CDR2 (germline): SGHDN, FVKESK. The CDR3 nucleotides read TGTGCCAGCAGAGGGACAGCCGAAACCGGGGAGCTGTTTTTT. Its translation: CASRGTAETGELFF.

The chain is built from TRBV19 and TRBJ1-3; D may be TRBD1 (5 bases). Germline V gene data show CDR1 as LNHDA and CDR2 as SQIVND (reference sequence). V dropped 3 bases and J dropped 4 bases, with 13 bases sitting between them. The length of the CDR3 is 15 residues. CDR3 amino acids: CASSIGGARGNTIYF. The DNA of the CDR3 is TGTGCCAGTAGTATCGGCGGGGCGCGGGGAAACACCATATATTTT. Together with reference TRBV19 and TRBJ1-3, the CDR3 gives the full variable domain: DGGITQSPKYLFRKEGQNVTLSCEQNLNHDAMYWYRQDPGQGLRLIYYSQIVNDFQKGDIAEGYSVSREKKESFPLTVTSAQKNPTAFYLCASSIGGARGNTIYFGEGSWLTVV.

V gene TRBV2 combines with J gene TRBJ2-1; 10 bases match TRBD2. The CDR3 is 15 amino acids. CDR1 SNHLY and CDR2 FYNNEI come from the germline V gene. The J segment lost 7 bases and the V segment lost 6 bases, leaving 9 bases of the junction unmatched. This CDR3 is CASSGLELAGNEQFF. CDR3 nucleotides: TGTGCCAGCAGCGGTTTGGAACTAGCGGGGAATGAGCAGTTCTTC.

The chain links TRBV11-2 to TRBJ2-3, with 10 bases lining up with TRBD2. CDR3 length equals 16 residues. The germline V gene encodes CDR1 SGHAT and CDR2 FQNNGV. J lost 5 bases, V lost 4 bases, and 9 bases had no gene match. The CDR3 coding sequence is TGTGCCAGCAGCTCGGGACTAGCGAACGACGGAGATACGCAGTATTTT. It encodes CASSSGLANDGDTQYF.

The gene calls are TRBV19 and TRBJ2-1, with 10 bases lining up with TRBD2. Germline trimming cut 9 bases from V and 9 bases from J; bases unmatched to any gene: 11. The germline gives CDR1 LNHDA, CDR2 SQIVND (reference sequence). This CDR3 contains 14 residues. The CDR3 region has the DNA TGTGCCAGCAAGGGGCTAGCGGGAGTTTTTGAGCAGTTCTTC. Residues: CASKGLAGVFEQFF.

CDR3: CASSPRVGPGNTIYF. The CDR3 region has the DNA TGTGCCAGCAGCCCCAGGGTTGGGCCTGGAAACACCATATATTTT. The genes are TRBV11-2 and TRBJ1-3; D is perhaps TRBD1 (5 bases). Trimming removed 5 bases from V and 2 bases from J, with 13 bases in between. The CDR3 is made up of 15 amino acids. The germline V gene has CDR1 SGHAT and CDR2 FQNNGV.

V and J are TRBV11-2 and TRBJ2-5; 8 positions match TRBD2. Germline loops: CDR1 SGHAT, CDR2 FQNNGV. The junction had 14 bases not matched to a gene; V was cut back by 5 bases and J by 6 bases. This CDR3 is built from 16 residues. CDR3 DNA: TGTGCCAGCAGCGGAACCGGGACTAGTGTTATGAAGACCCAGTACTTC. It specifies CASSGTGTSVMKTQYF.

The rearrangement uses TRBV29-1 and TRBJ2-1; the D gene is possibly TRBD2 (6 bases). Trimming removed 3 bases at V and 1 base at J, with 16 bases between. The CDR3 is made up of 16 amino acids. Germline V gene lookup returns CDR1 SQVTM and CDR2 ANQGSEA. The CDR3 DNA follows: TGCAGCGTTGAGGGGGGTCAGGGCCTATCCTACAATGAGCAGTTCTTC. It codes for CSVEGGQGLSYNEQFF.